This T cell receptor beta chain was recovered during a study of shared clonotypes between healthy human individuals. The V end was cut by 2 bases, the J end by 5 bases, with 15 bases between. The germline V gene has CDR1 LGHNA and CDR2 YSLEER. This CDR3 is 16 amino acids long. TCRdb keeps only in-frame clones here, not all; method: immunoSEQ multiplex PCR. In the table there are about 980,000 clones, over 75% of which are singletons. In its sample, this clone was seen a few times. Sequenced material: memory CD4+ T cells sorted from blood. Subset defined: CD45RA-negative fraction. This chain connects TRBV4-3 to TRBJ2-2; D assignment may be TRBD1 or TRBD2 (6 bases each). This receptor was obtained from a man between 18 and 29 years old in good health. The CDR3 nucleotides are TGCGCCAGCAGCCAATCCACAGGGAGGCGGACCGGGGAGCTGTTTTTT. Translated: CASSQSTGRRTGELFF.